This TCR beta chain was retrieved from a study of blood T cells in healthy people across ages. With a J-beta primer mix and a sample-barcoded 5' primer, a second PCR ran roughly 6 to 11 cycles. A tag from a template-switch adaptor with 12 random nucleotides marked each cDNA molecule. TCRdb itself ran the 5' RACE reads through MiXCR, one entry per CDR3 protein. This sample has 550,000 to 650,000 distinct CDR3 sequences; around 31% occur once, and the top ten carry less than 20%. The CDR3 has 13 residues. CDR1 SGHRS and CDR2 YFSETQ come from the germline V gene. This chain links TRBV5-1 with TRBJ1-5; D gene unclear. The J call may be wrong; the DNA end is better matched by TRBJ2-3. Material for sequencing was blood. This TCR derives from a woman of 80 years or more in good health. CDR3 sequence: CASSRGGNQPQYF. The CDR3 DNA reads as TGCGCCAGCAGTCGAGGTGGGAATCAGCCCCAGTATTTT.